The clone carrying this T cell receptor (beta chain) was seen at least ten times. Its antigen is still unknown. This record comes from a study of response to subunit inactivated influenza vaccine. TCRdb reprocessed the RT-PCR reads with MiXCR, giving one entry per CDR3 protein. The sample has about 530,000 distinct CDR3 sequences, approximately 10% seen once. General study points: Authors suggested that a seasonal influenza vaccination recruits few new T cells each time.

The CDR3 loop spans 14 amino acids. The V gene lost 6 bases and the J gene lost 4 bases, with 12 bases spanning the gap. Germline CDR1 and CDR2: MGHRA and YSYEKL. The chain uses TRBV4-1 and TRBJ1-4; D unresolved. The starting material was PBMCs from blood, obtained on the day of vaccination. The receptor's source is a man aged 50 to 59 who received an inactivated influenza vaccine. CDR3 sequence reads: CASRPTDFNEKLFF. CDR3 DNA: TGCGCCAGCAGGCCGACGGATTTTAATGAAAAACTGTTTTTT.